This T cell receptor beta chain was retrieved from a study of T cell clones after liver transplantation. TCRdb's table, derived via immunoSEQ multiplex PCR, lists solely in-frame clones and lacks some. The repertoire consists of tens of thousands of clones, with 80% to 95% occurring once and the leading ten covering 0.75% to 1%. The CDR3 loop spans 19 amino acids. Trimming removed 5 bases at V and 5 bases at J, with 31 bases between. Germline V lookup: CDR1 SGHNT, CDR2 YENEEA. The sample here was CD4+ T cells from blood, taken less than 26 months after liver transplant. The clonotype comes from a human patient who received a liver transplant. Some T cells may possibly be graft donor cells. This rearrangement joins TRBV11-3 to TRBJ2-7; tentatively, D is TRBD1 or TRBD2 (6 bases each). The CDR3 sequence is CASSPRGKGGGPWGHEQYF. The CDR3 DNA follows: TGTGCCAGCAGCCCTAGAGGCAAGGGGGGAGGACCTTGGGGCCACGAGCAGTACTTC.